The clone carrying this TCR beta chain showed up just once. The data stem from a study of blood T cell repertoires in COVID-19. Overall study: Samples representing acute and convalescent COVID-19 were sourced from the United States, Italy and Spain. Sample material is recorded as cDNA or gDNA derived from T cells, B-cell-depleted T cells, or PBMCs.

CDR3 length equals 15 residues. Germline loops: CDR1 WSHSY, CDR2 SAAADI. The V and J ends lost 2 bases and 5 bases, in that order; junction bases with no gene match: 5. Assay used: immunoSEQ multiplex PCR; TCRdb lists only in-frame clones, some missing. The table shows 200,000 to 250,000 clones, with about nine tenths occurring only once. Specimen: peripheral blood. This chain links TRBV10-2 with TRBJ1-4; TRBD1 aligns across 7 bases. The sequence was obtained from a man aged 80 or over with acute or convalescent COVID-19. Here the CDR3 DNA reads TGCGCCAGCAGTGAGACAGGGGCCCCGAATGAAAAACTGTTTTTT. Its protein is CASSETGAPNEKLFF.